The T cell receptor beta chain under discussion was sequenced for a study of blood T cell repertoires in COVID-19. With V trimmed by 3 bases and J by 11 bases, 13 bases remained unmatched. CDR1 and CDR2 from the germline V gene are LNHNV and YYDKDF (reference sequence). The CDR3 runs to 15 residues. Clones were sequenced by immunoSEQ multiplex PCR, and TCRdb holds only the in-frame ones, with some missing. The sample carries about 190,000 clones, approximately 78% recorded once. This receptor was taken from an elderly woman with active or convalescent COVID-19. The chain joins TRBV15 to TRBJ2-1, with 7 bases lining up with TRBD2. Sequencing used peripheral blood. In DNA, the CDR3 is TGTGCCACCAGCAGTAACCCGGGAGGCTTCGATCAGCAGTTCTTC. Translated, it gives CATSSNPGGFDQQFF.